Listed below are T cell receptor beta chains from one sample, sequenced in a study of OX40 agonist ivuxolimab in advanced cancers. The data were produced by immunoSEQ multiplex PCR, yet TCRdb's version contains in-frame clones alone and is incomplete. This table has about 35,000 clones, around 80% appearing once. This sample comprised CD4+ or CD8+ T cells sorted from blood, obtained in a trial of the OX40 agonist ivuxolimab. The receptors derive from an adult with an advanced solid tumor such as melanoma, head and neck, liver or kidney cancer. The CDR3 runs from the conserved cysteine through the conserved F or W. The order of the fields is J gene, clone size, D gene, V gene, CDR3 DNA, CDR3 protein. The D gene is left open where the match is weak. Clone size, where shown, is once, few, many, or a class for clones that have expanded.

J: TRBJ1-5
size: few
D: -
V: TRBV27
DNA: TGTGCCAGCAGTGCCATTCTGGGGTTGACCCAGCATTTT
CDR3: CASSAILGLTQHF

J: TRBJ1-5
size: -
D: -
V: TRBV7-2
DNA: TGTGCCAGCAGCTTAAGTCCATTGCCCAATCAGCCCCAGCATTTT
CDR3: CASSLSPLPNQPQHF

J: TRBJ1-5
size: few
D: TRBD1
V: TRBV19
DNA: TGTGCCAGTACGGACAGGGCGGGTCAGCCCCAGCATTTT
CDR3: CASTDRAGQPQHF

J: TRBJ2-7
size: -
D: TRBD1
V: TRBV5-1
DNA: TGCGCCAGCAGCCTTGGACAGGGCGACGAGCAGTACTTC
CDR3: CASSLGQGDEQYF

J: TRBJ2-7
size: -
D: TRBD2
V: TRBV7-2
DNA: TGTGCCAGCAGCTTTAGCGGGGGGGCCTACGAGCAGTACTTC
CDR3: CASSFSGGAYEQYF

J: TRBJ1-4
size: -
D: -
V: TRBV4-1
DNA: TGCGCCAGCAGCCAATCTCAGGGCGGAGGGGAAAAACTGTTTTTT
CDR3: CASSQSQGGGEKLFF

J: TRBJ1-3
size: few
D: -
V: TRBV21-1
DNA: TGTGCCAGCAGCAAAGCGCACGGCTCTGGAAACACCATATATTTT
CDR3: CASSKAHGSGNTIYF

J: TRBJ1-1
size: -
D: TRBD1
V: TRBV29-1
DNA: TGCAGCGTAGGGACAGGGGGCGGCACTGAAGCTTTCTTT
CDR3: CSVGTGGGTEAFF

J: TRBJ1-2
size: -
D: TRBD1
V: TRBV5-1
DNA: TGCGCCAGCAGCCCAAGACAGGGGAACTATGGCTACACCTTC
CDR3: CASSPRQGNYGYTF

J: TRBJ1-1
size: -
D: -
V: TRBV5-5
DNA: TGTGCCAGCAGCCTCAGGATTGGGGACACTGAAGCTTTCTTT
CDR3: CASSLRIGDTEAFF

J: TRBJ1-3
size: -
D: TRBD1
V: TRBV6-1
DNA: TGTGCCAGCAGTGTGGGACAGACCTTCGGAAACACCATATATTTT
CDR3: CASSVGQTFGNTIYF

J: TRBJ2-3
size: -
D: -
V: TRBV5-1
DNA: TGCGCCAGCAGCAGGACCGGGGGTGCGGATACGCAGTATTTT
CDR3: CASSRTGGADTQYF

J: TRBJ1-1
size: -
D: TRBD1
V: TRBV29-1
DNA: TGCAGCGTTGATAGAAAGGGGGCGAACACTGAAGCTTTCTTT
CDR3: CSVDRKGANTEAFF

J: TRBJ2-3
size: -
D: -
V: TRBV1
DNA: TGCACCAGCAGCCAAAATACTAGCGGGGGTTACACAGATACGCAGTATTTT
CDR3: CTSSQNTSGGYTDTQYF

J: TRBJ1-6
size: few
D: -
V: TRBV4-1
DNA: TGCGCCAGCAGCCAAGTTACAGTTTCACCCCTCCACTTT
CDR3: CASSQVTVSPLHF

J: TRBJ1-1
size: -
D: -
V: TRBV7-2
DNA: TGTGCCAGCAGCTCGCGGTTAGCCTGGACTGAAGCTTTCTTT
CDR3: CASSSRLAWTEAFF

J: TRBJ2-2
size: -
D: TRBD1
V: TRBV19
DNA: TGTGCCAGCCAACCGGGACAGGGGATCGGGGAGCTGTTTTTT
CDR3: CASQPGQGIGELFF

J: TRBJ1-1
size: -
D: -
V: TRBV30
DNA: TGTGCCTGGATGAGGAGCATGAACACTGAAGCTTTCTTT
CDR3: CAWMRSMNTEAFF

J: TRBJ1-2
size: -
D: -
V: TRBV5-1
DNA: TGCGCCAGCAGCCGGGGGGACGGTGAAAACTATGGCTACACCTTC
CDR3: CASSRGDGENYGYTF

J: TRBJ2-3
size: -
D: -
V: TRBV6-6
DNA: TGTGCCAGCACCCCGGTCCCCTCGGGAGATACGCAGTATTTT
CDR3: CASTPVPSGDTQYF

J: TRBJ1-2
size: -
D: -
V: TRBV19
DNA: TGTGCCAGTAGCCGGACAGCCTATGGCTACACCTTC
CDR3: CASSRTAYGYTF

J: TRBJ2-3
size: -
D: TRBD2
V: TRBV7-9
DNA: TGTGCCAGCAGCTCGGGGACGACTAGCGGGGGTGGGGATACGCAGTATTTT
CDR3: CASSSGTTSGGGDTQYF

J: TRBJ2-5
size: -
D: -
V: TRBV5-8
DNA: TGTGCCAGCAGCCGGGACTTACAAGAGACCCAGTACTTC
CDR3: CASSRDLQETQYF

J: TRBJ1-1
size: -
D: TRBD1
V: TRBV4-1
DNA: TGCGCCAGCAGCCAGGAGGACAGGGGATTAACTGAAGCTTTCTTT
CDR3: CASSQEDRGLTEAFF

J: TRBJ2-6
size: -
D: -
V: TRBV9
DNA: TGTGCCAGCACGAAGTGGAACTCTGGGGCCAACGTCCTGACTTTC
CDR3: CASTKWNSGANVLTF

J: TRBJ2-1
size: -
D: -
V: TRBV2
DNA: TGTGCCAGCAGTGGAGGAGAGAACGGCAATGAGCAGTTCTTC
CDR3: CASSGGENGNEQFF

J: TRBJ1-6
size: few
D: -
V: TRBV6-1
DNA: TGTGCCAGCAGTGACAGGAGCACGAATTCACCCCTCCACTTT
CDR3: CASSDRSTNSPLHF

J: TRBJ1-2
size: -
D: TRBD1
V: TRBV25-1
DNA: TGTGCCGTAGGGACAGAGGACGGCTACACCTTC
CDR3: CAVGTEDGYTF

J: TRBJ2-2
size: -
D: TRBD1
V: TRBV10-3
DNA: TGTGCCATCAGTGGTAACAGGGGGCGGAACACCGGGGAGCTGTTTTTT
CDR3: CAISGNRGRNTGELFF

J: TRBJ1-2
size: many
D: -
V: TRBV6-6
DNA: TGTGCCAGCACCCAAGGGGAGAACTATGGCTACACCTTC
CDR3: CASTQGENYGYTF

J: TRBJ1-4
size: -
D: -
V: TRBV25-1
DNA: TGTGCCAGCAGGAAGACGGCTGGGGGGGAAAAACTGTTTTTT
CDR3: CASRKTAGGEKLFF